This T cell receptor (beta chain) was sequenced for a study of beta chain features in type 1 diabetes. As for the study in general: All of the samples together had 107,917,701 sorted cells examined.

This clone occurred a few times. What it recognizes is unknown. Isolated RNA was reverse transcribed in full, so expressed TCRB transcripts were sequenced. The protocol was immunoSEQ multiplex PCR, while the TCRdb copy is restricted to in-frame clones and leaves out a portion. The sample has 250,000 or so clones; over 11% are singletons. Study-level findings and limits: When VDJ junctions were examined, type 1 diabetes patients showed fewer insertions and more deletions. Among patients with Type 1 diabetes, TCRB CDR3s were moderately but significantly shorter in every one of the four CD4+ subsets.

V shed 3 bases and J shed 4 bases, with 13 bases lying between them. CDR1 and CDR2 (germline): GTSNPN, SVGIG (reference sequence). CDR3 length: 14 residues. The sequence derives from a man aged 25 to 45 with type 1 diabetes. The material sequenced was naive CD4+ T cells from blood. The rearrangement links TRBV30 to TRBJ2-1, with a tentative D call TRBD1 (6 bases). DNA for the CDR3: TGTGCCTGGAGCTCAGGGGTAGGGTACAATGAGCAGTTCTTC. It translates to CAWSSGVGYNEQFF.